These T cell receptor beta chains were read from a single sample in a study of Ad26.COV2.S vaccination and SARS-CoV-2 variants. Produced via immunoSEQ multiplex PCR; TCRdb's table is partial and in-frame only. The repertoire holds about 350,000 clones, with 80% to 90% as singletons. The starting material was peripheral blood, obtained in a trial of Ad26.COV2.S vaccine versus placebo. Receptors originate from a person between 18 and 60 years old who received the Ad26.COV2.S COVID-19 vaccine or a placebo. Each CDR3 is given with its conserved first and last residue. The D gene is left open where the match is weak. Rows may omit the clone size; those that give it use once, few, many or a size class.

abundance | d_gene | j_gene | v_gene | CDR3aa | CDR3nt
NA | NA | TRBJ1-1 | TRBV12-3/TRBV12-4 | CASSNQVSTEAFF | TGTGCCAGCAGTAACCAGGTATCCACTGAAGCTTTCTTT
NA | NA | TRBJ2-3 | TRBV4-1 | CASRHNTQGIADTQYF | TGCGCCAGCAGACACAATACACAGGGTATCGCAGATACGCAGTATTTT
NA | NA | TRBJ1-6 | TRBV18 | CASSGRDENSPLHF | TGTGCCAGCTCCGGGAGGGACGAGAATTCACCCCTCCACTTT
NA | NA | TRBJ1-4 | TRBV6-5 | CASSYEGSWEKLFF | TGTGCCAGCAGTTACGAGGGGAGTTGGGAAAAACTGTTTTTT
NA | TRBD1 | TRBJ1-3 | TRBV10-2 | CASSDTGGRNTIYF | TGCGCCAGCAGTGACACAGGGGGCAGAAACACCATATATTTT
NA | TRBD2 | TRBJ2-1 | TRBV2 | CASLRGGAYNEQFF | TGTGCCAGCCTCCGGGGGGGGGCCTACAATGAGCAGTTCTTC
NA | NA | TRBJ2-3 | TRBV6-6 | CASNRVTDTQYF | TGTGCCAGCAATCGTGTCACAGATACGCAGTATTTT
NA | NA | TRBJ1-4 | TRBV15 | CATSRDGEKLFF | TGTGCCACCAGCAGAGATGGAGAAAAACTGTTTTTT
few | NA | TRBJ2-2 | TRBV5-4 | CASSTAGFTGELFF | TGTGCCAGCAGCACTGCGGGATTCACCGGGGAGCTGTTTTTT
NA | NA | TRBJ2-5 | TRBV7-9 | CASSPGDIQETQYF | TGTGCCAGCAGCCCTGGGGATATCCAAGAGACCCAGTACTTC
NA | NA | TRBJ2-3 | TRBV7-9 | CASSLMADTQYF | TGTGCCAGCAGCTTAATGGCAGATACGCAGTATTTT
NA | NA | TRBJ2-5 | TRBV9 | CASSVRGETQYF | TGTGCCAGCAGCGTGAGGGGGGAGACCCAGTACTTC
NA | NA | TRBJ2-7 | TRBV5-1 | CASSLVWGRDSYEQYF | TGCGCCAGCAGCTTGGTATGGGGCAGGGATTCCTACGAGCAGTACTTC
NA | NA | TRBJ1-5 | TRBV4-1 | CASSQVSFSNQPQHF | TGCGCCAGCAGCCAAGTCAGTTTTAGCAATCAGCCCCAGCATTTT
NA | TRBD1 | TRBJ1-2 | TRBV11-2 | CASSLGQGAQHGYTF | TGTGCCAGCAGCTTAGGACAGGGGGCCCAACATGGCTACACCTTC
NA | TRBD1 | TRBJ1-5 | TRBV6-5 | CASSSTGQRNQPQHF | TGTGCCAGCAGTTCCACGGGACAGAGAAATCAGCCCCAGCATTTT
NA | TRBD2 | TRBJ2-3 | TRBV4-3 | CASSQDHGGADTQYF | TGCGCCAGCAGCCAAGATCACGGGGGGGCAGATACGCAGTATTTT
NA | NA | TRBJ2-1 | TRBV6-6 | CASTQDGVEQFF | TGTGCCAGCACCCAAGACGGCGTTGAGCAGTTCTTC
NA | NA | TRBJ2-7 | TRBV19 | CASSMAGGSFSEQYF | TGTGCCAGTAGTATGGCAGGGGGGAGTTTCTCCGAGCAGTACTTC
few | NA | TRBJ1-6 | TRBV11-2 | CASSPRGTLYNSPLHF | TGTGCCAGCAGCCCAAGGGGCACCCTTTATAATTCACCCCTCCACTTT
NA | NA | TRBJ2-1 | TRBV28 | CASSPPSEVSPFF | TGTGCCAGCAGTCCCCCCTCGGAGGTTTCTCCGTTCTTC
NA | TRBD2 | TRBJ2-1 | TRBV2 | CASSPNQGLAADNEQFF | TGTGCCAGCAGTCCGAACCAGGGACTAGCGGCCGACAATGAGCAGTTCTTC
NA | TRBD2 | TRBJ2-3 | TRBV7-2 | CASSLALTSGGGTDTQYF | TGTGCCAGCAGCTTAGCCTTGACTAGCGGGGGGGGCACAGATACGCAGTATTTT
NA | TRBD2 | TRBJ2-5 | TRBV6-6 | CASSYGTSGTQETQYF | TGTGCCAGCAGCTACGGGACTAGCGGGACGCAAGAGACCCAGTACTTC
NA | NA | TRBJ2-7 | TRBV3-1/TRBV3-2 | CASSQAYSYEQYF | TGTGCCAGCAGCCAAGCCTACTCCTACGAGCAGTACTTC
NA | NA | TRBJ2-2 | TRBV7-3 | CASSQHTPTGNTGELFF | TGTGCCAGCAGCCAACATACGCCTACAGGGAACACCGGGGAGCTGTTTTTT
NA | TRBD1 | TRBJ1-5 | TRBV7-2 | CASSLRGQQPQHF | TGTGCCAGCAGCTTAAGGGGGCAACAGCCCCAGCATTTT
NA | NA | TRBJ2-7 | TRBV10-3 | CAISETHSYEQYF | TGTGCCATCAGTGAAACCCATTCCTACGAGCAGTACTTC
NA | NA | TRBJ1-2 | TRBV4-2 | CASRRNYGYTF | TGTGCCAGCAGGCGAAACTATGGCTACACCTTC
NA | NA | TRBJ1-5 | TRBV2 | CASRDQNQPQHF | TGTGCCAGCAGAGATCAAAATCAGCCCCAGCATTTT
NA | TRBD1 | TRBJ1-6 | TRBV7-3 | CASSSAGTENSPLHF | TGTGCCAGCAGCTCAGCCGGGACAGAGAATTCACCCCTCCACTTT
NA | NA | TRBJ2-7 | TRBV7-2 | CASSLRYYEQYF | TGTGCCAGCAGCTTACGGTACTACGAGCAGTACTTC
NA | NA | TRBJ1-5 | TRBV3-1/TRBV3-2 | CASSRGGNQPQHF | TGTGCCAGCAGTCGAGGAGGCAATCAGCCCCAGCATTTT
NA | TRBD1 | TRBJ1-2 | TRBV7-2 | CASSSSGGSYGYTF | TGTGCCAGCAGCTCCTCAGGGGGCAGCTATGGCTACACCTTC
NA | NA | TRBJ1-5 | TRBV6-2/TRBV6-3 | CASSYSGHSNQPQHF | TGTGCCAGCAGTTACTCAGGACACAGCAATCAGCCCCAGCATTTT
NA | NA | TRBJ1-4 | TRBV6-6 | CASSHQNRARNEKLFF | TGTGCCAGCAGCCACCAAAACAGGGCTCGCAATGAAAAACTGTTTTTT